The source of this T cell receptor beta chain is a study of cytomegalovirus exposure and HLA in healthy donors. V lost 8 bases to trimming and J lost 1 base; unmatched junction nucleotides: 10. The CDR3 covers 15 residues. CDR1 is MNHEY and CDR2 is SVGAGI in the germline V gene. Use of 60 Vbeta and 13 Jbeta primers characterized the PCR. Repertoires were generated with immunoSEQ multiplex PCR, while TCRdb's copy carries only in-frame clones and drops some. The sample yields 150,000 to 200,000 clones, more than 75% seen once. Sequencing input: PBMCs. The clonotype originates from a woman under 30 in good health and CMV-seronegative. V is TRBV6-5 and J is TRBJ2-5; TRBD2 matches at 7 bases. CDR3 sequence (DNA): TGTGCCAGCGGGACCCTGGGAGGGATCCAAGAGACCCAGTACTTC. It is translated as CASGTLGGIQETQYF.